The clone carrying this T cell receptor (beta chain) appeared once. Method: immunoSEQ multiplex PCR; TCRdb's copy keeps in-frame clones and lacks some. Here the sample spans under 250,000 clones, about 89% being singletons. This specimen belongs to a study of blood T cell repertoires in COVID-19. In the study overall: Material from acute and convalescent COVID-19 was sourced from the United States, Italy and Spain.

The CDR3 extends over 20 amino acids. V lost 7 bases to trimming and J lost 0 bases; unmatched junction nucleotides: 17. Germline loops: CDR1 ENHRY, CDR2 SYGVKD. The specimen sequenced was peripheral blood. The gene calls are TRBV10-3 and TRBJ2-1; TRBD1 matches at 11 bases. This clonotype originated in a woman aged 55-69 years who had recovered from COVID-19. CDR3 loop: CAITKTSGQGGKSSYNEQFF. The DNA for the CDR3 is TGTGCCATCACTAAAACTTCGGGACAGGGGGGAAAAAGCTCCTACAATGAGCAGTTCTTC.